These 29 T cell receptor beta chains were all obtained from the same sample, sequenced in a study of cytomegalovirus exposure and HLA in healthy donors. PCR involved 60 Vbeta and 13 Jbeta primers. TCRdb's table, derived via immunoSEQ multiplex PCR, lists solely in-frame clones and lacks some. The sample gives some 120,000 clones, roughly 80% of which show up once; roughly 4.1% is in the top ten. Specimen: PBMCs. These receptors were obtained from a man aged 18 to 29 in good health and CMV-seropositive.

The chain uses TRBV7-2 and TRBJ1-6, with D possibly matching TRBD1 (5 bases). V was trimmed by 5 bases and J by 8 bases, leaving 16 bases between them. The germline CDR1 and CDR2 sequences are SGHTA and FQGNSA. The CDR3 has 15 residues. CDR3 coding DNA: TGTGCCAGCAGCACCAGCAGGGTTATTGATTCACCCCTCCACTTT. Translated: CASSTSRVIDSPLHF.

This clone was counted a few times. This rearrangement joins TRBV2 to TRBJ2-2; 8 bases align to TRBD1. V was clipped by 9 bases and J by 3 bases; unmatched bases: 6. CDR3 length equals 14 residues. Germline-derived CDR1 and CDR2 are SNHLY and FYNNEI. This CDR3 is CASSGTGDTGELFF. CDR3 nucleotides: TGTGCCAGTTCCGGGACAGGTGACACCGGGGAGCTGTTTTTT.

This chain's CDR3 is CASSPRPGTSGGAVEQFF. The DNA for the CDR3 is TGTGCCAGCAGCCCACGTCCCGGGACTAGCGGGGGGGCCGTTGAGCAGTTCTTC. The chain carries TRBV7-6 and TRBJ2-1, with TRBD2 matching 16 bases. CDR3 length: 18 residues. V trimming: 5 bases; J trimming: 9 bases; junction bases outside the gene matches: 13. CDR1 and CDR2 (germline): SGHVS, FNYEAQ. The whole variable domain, filled in from reference TRBV7-6 and TRBJ2-1, reads GAGVSQSPRYKVTKRGQDVALRCDPISGHVSLYWYRQALGQGPEFLTYFNYEAQQDKSGLPNDRFSAERPEGSISTLTIQRTEQRDSAMYRCASSPRPGTSGGAVEQFFGPGTRLTVL.

This chain uses TRBV7-2 with TRBJ2-1, with a weak D call TRBD1 (6 bases). Germline CDR1 reads SGHTA; CDR2 reads FQGNSA. V lost 4 bases and J 8 bases, leaving 15 bases between the germline ends. CDR3 length: 14 residues. The CDR3: CASSWVQGSDEQFF. The CDR3 coding sequence is TGTGCCAGCAGCTGGGTACAGGGTTCCGATGAGCAGTTCTTC.

In its sample, this clone was seen a few times. CDR3 bases: TGTGCCAGCAGTGAACGTCAGACAGGGGCAGATACGCAGTATTTT. Translation gives CASSERQTGADTQYF. This chain uses TRBV6-1 with TRBJ2-3; TRBD1 matches 8 bases. The CDR3 covers 15 residues. Germline CDR1 is MNHNS and CDR2 is SASEGT. V was clipped by 2 bases and J by 4 bases; unmatched bases: 5.

This chain connects TRBV9 to TRBJ1-2; the match to TRBD1 covers 8 bases. V lost 3 bases to trimming and J lost 2 bases; unmatched junction nucleotides: 3. This CDR3 region has 14 residues. Germline lookup yields CDR1 SGDLS and CDR2 YYNGEE. The CDR3 nucleotides are TGTGCCAGCAGCGCCGGACAGGGAAACTATGGCTACACCTTC. It codes for CASSAGQGNYGYTF.

This CDR3 is CASKMGGNQPQHF. The DNA for the CDR3 is TGTGCCAGCAAGATGGGAGGCAATCAGCCCCAGCATTTT. The rearrangement links TRBV7-8 to TRBJ1-5; D gene unclear. The germline V and J ends were trimmed by 7 bases and 2 bases, with 9 bases remaining between them. Germline V gene lookup returns CDR1 SGHVS and CDR2 FQNEAQ. The CDR3 is made up of 13 amino acids.

The rearrangement joins TRBV23-1 to TRBJ2-4; TRBD2 aligns across 8 bases. TRBV23-1 is marked as an open reading frame, function uncertain. V lost 0 bases, J lost 0 bases, and 16 bases stayed unmatched. The CDR3 contains 21 residues. CDR3 sequence reads: CASSQSLGVAGGGLAKNIQYF. CDR3 nucleotides: TGCGCCAGCAGTCAATCGCTGGGAGTCGCGGGGGGAGGATTAGCCAAAAACATTCAGTACTTC.

V usage is TRBV11-2 and J usage is TRBJ2-1; 9 positions agree with TRBD2. The CDR3 covers 16 residues. V was pared by 5 bases and J by 6 bases, with 11 bases of the junction left unmatched. Germline V gene data show CDR1 as SGHAT and CDR2 as FQNNGV. CDR3 bases: TGTGCCAGCAGCCCCATTAGCGGGAGTTCGAGCAATGAGCAGTTCTTC. This codes for CASSPISGSSSNEQFF.

The chain is built from TRBV7-2 and TRBJ2-5; 14 bases map to TRBD2. Unmatched junction bases numbered 7, after V lost 5 bases and J lost 5 bases. Germline V gives CDR1 SGHTA, CDR2 FQGNSA. The CDR3 spans 16 residues. This CDR3 reads CASSKGLAGVLETQYF. The CDR3 DNA follows: TGTGCCAGCAGCAAGGGACTAGCGGGAGTGTTGGAGACCCAGTACTTC.

This clone was observed a handful of times. The chain combines TRBV19 with TRBJ1-2; 8 nucleotides line up with TRBD1. This CDR3 comprises 13 residues. V was pared by 7 bases and J by 6 bases, with 7 bases of the junction left unmatched. Germline CDR1 reads LNHDA; CDR2 reads SQIVND (reference sequence). CDR3 nucleotides: TGTGCCAGTAAGGACCAGGGGGCTCATGGCTACACCTTC. It specifies CASKDQGAHGYTF.

V gene TRBV4-3 combines with J gene TRBJ1-2; 8 positions agree with TRBD1. The CDR3 runs 19 residues. Germline V CDR1 and CDR2: LGHNA, YSLEER. V lost 3 bases to trimming and J lost 6 bases; unmatched junction nucleotides: 21. The CDR3 bases are TGCGCCAGCAGCCATTTCGAACGGACAGGGTATCATTTTCTCGATGGCTACACCTTC. Protein sequence: CASSHFERTGYHFLDGYTF.

The rearrangement uses TRBV6-5 and TRBJ2-7; possible D gene TRBD2, 6 bases. Looked up from germline, CDR1 is MNHEY and CDR2 is SVGAGI. This CDR3 has 15 amino acids. The V end lost 6 bases, the J end lost 3 bases, and 18 bases lay between the germline ends. CDR3 sequence reads: CASSPFGAGGYEQYF. In DNA, the CDR3 is TGTGCCAGCAGCCCGTTCGGGGCCGGGGGCTACGAGCAGTACTTC.

This clone was recorded once. The chain couples TRBV4-3 to TRBJ2-6, with TRBD1 matching over 7 bases. Germline-derived CDR1 and CDR2 are LGHNA and YSLEER. The CDR3 sequence is 16 residues long. Germline trimming cut 3 bases from V and 2 bases from J; bases unmatched to any gene: 4. The CDR3 here is CASSQETGAGANVLTF. The CDR3 DNA follows: TGCGCCAGCAGCCAGGAAACAGGGGCTGGGGCCAACGTCCTGACTTTC.

The chain uses TRBV6-1 and TRBJ2-7; a possible D gene is TRBD1 (6 bases). Trimming took off 6 bases at V and 4 bases at J, with 13 bases between the two ends. The CDR3 is 13 residues long. Germline CDR1 and CDR2: MNHNS and SASEGT. CDR3 DNA sequence: TGTGCCAGCAGATACGGACAGACTTACGAGCAGTACTTC. Amino acid sequence: CASRYGQTYEQYF.

The V gene is TRBV30, the J gene TRBJ1-5; TRBD1 aligns across 7 bases. CDR3 length: 15 amino acids. V was clipped by 3 bases and J by 2 bases; unmatched bases: 7. The germline gives CDR1 GTSNPN, CDR2 SVGIG (reference sequence). Here the CDR3 reads CAWRIRGEGNQPQHF. The CDR3 nucleotides read TGTGCCTGGAGGATCAGGGGGGAGGGCAATCAGCCCCAGCATTTT.

This clone was seen just once. The V and J genes are TRBV7-9 and TRBJ2-7; D is unclear. The V end was cut by 3 bases, the J end by 5 bases, with 14 bases between. This CDR3 comprises 14 residues. Per germline, CDR1 SEHNR and CDR2 FQNEAQ (reference sequence). Here the CDR3 reads CASSLAAALDEQYF. The CDR3 coding sequence is TGTGCCAGCAGCTTGGCCGCTGCCCTAGACGAGCAGTACTTC.

The rearrangement links TRBV7-8 to TRBJ2-1, with 8 bases aligning to TRBD2. V dropped 5 bases and J dropped 3; count of bases not matched to a gene: 12. This CDR3 is built from 17 residues. CDR1 and CDR2 from the germline V gene are SGHVS and FQNEAQ. For the CDR3, the DNA is TGTGCCAGCAGCCCCCTTAGCGGGATCCATTTCTACAATGAGCAGTTCTTC. Translating it yields CASSPLSGIHFYNEQFF. The full variable domain, its missing parts supplied by reference TRBV7-8 and TRBJ2-1, is GAGVSQSPRYKVAKRGQDVALRCDPISGHVSLFWYQQALGQGPEFLTYFQNEAQLDKSGLPSDRFFAERPEGSVSTLKIQRTQQEDSAVYLCASSPLSGIHFYNEQFFGPGTRLTVL.

This clone was detected once. This sequence joins TRBV18 and TRBJ2-5; D unclear. The closer fit of TRBJ2-7 to the DNA end suggests the J call may be wrong. This CDR3 has 12 amino acids. CDR1 and CDR2 (germline): KGHSH, LQKENI. CDR3 DNA: TGTGCCAGCTCACCTGATAGCTACGAGCAGTACTTC. Amino acids: CASSPDSYEQYF.

This chain links TRBV19 with TRBJ2-2, with D possibly matching TRBD2 (5 bases). Germline V gives CDR1 LNHDA, CDR2 SQIVND (reference sequence). V was shortened by 3 bases and J by 6 bases, with 14 bases between the two germline ends. The CDR3 spans 15 residues. The CDR3 loop reads CASSIATSAAGELFF. DNA of the CDR3: TGTGCCAGTAGTATTGCCACTAGTGCCGCCGGGGAGCTGTTTTTT.

The gene calls are TRBV4-3 and TRBJ2-3, with D maybe TRBD2 (6 bases). Germline loops: CDR1 LGHNA, CDR2 YSLEER. Trimming took 1 base from V and 1 from J, leaving 9 bases between them. The CDR3 consists of 15 residues. The CDR3 sequence: CASSQGRGGTDTQYF. In nucleotides, the CDR3 is TGCGCCAGCAGCCAAGGGAGGGGCGGCACAGATACGCAGTATTTT.

The V and J genes are TRBV25-1 and TRBJ1-2; 10 nucleotides agree with TRBD1. J was trimmed by 7 bases and V by 6 bases; bases with no gene match: 8. From germline, CDR1 is MGHDK and CDR2 SYGVNS. This CDR3 has 14 amino acids. CDR3 nucleotides: TGTGCCAGCAGCGATTACCGGGACAGGGGTGGCTACACCTTC. It translates to CASSDYRDRGGYTF.

In this sample, this clone turned up a few times. The J gene is TRBJ2-7, the V gene TRBV29-1; 8 positions match TRBD1. This CDR3 comprises 13 residues. Trimming cost V 5 bases and J 5 bases; bases outside gene matches: 8. From germline, CDR1 is SQVTM and CDR2 ANQGSEA. CDR3 sequence: CSVSDRGTDEQYF. CDR3 sequence (DNA): TGCAGCGTTTCCGACAGGGGCACCGACGAGCAGTACTTC.

V usage is TRBV9 and J usage is TRBJ2-5, with TRBD2 as a possible D gene (8 bases). The J call may be faulty, since TRBJ2-7 better matches the DNA end. The germline CDR1 and CDR2 sequences are SGDLS and YYNGEE. The CDR3 runs to 16 residues. The DNA for the CDR3 is TGTGCCAGCAGCCCAGGGGGAGCGGGAGCCTCCTACGAGCAGTACTTC. It codes for CASSPGGAGASYEQYF.

This chain uses TRBV11-2 with TRBJ2-3; TRBD2 aligns across 8 bases. V shed 5 bases and J 6 bases; nucleotides not matched to a gene: 13. This CDR3 comprises 16 residues. Germline V gene data show CDR1 as SGHAT and CDR2 as FQNNGV. CDR3: CASSRSPNSGADTQYF. CDR3 in DNA: TGTGCCAGCAGCCGGAGTCCTAATAGCGGGGCCGATACGCAGTATTTT.

The chain has TRBV6-5 and TRBJ2-7, with 10 positions matching TRBD1. The germline V gene has CDR1 MNHEY and CDR2 SVGAGI. The CDR3 is 15 residues long. V trimming: 0 bases; J trimming: 7 bases; junction bases outside the gene matches: 6. CDR3 bases: TGTGCCAGCAGTTACTCGGGACAGGGGTTGCGAGAGCAGTACTTC. It encodes CASSYSGQGLREQYF.

The chain recombines TRBV4-2 with TRBJ2-3; 7 bases line up with TRBD2. Germline V lookup: CDR1 LGHNA, CDR2 YNFKEQ. V shed 4 bases, J shed 3 bases, and the junction held 1 base outside the gene matches. The length of the CDR3 is 13 residues. CDR3 nucleotide sequence: TGTGCCAGCAGCCCGGGGGGAACAGATACGCAGTATTTT. It specifies CASSPGGTDTQYF.

V gene TRBV27 combines with J gene TRBJ2-1, with 10 nucleotides matching TRBD2. In germline, CDR1 is MNHEY, CDR2 SMNVEV (reference sequence). CDR3 length: 16 residues. The V gene end was trimmed by 5 bases and the J gene end by 7 bases; junction bases not matched to a gene: 11. CDR3 DNA sequence: TGTGCCAGCAGTATCCCCCCGCTAGCGGGAGTGAATGAGCAGTTCTTC. Translation: CASSIPPLAGVNEQFF.

This sequence joins TRBV19 and TRBJ1-1, with 8 bases fitting TRBD1. The trim removed 7 bases at V and 0 bases at J, leaving 4 bases unmatched. The CDR3 spans 14 residues. Germline assignment: CDR1 LNHDA and CDR2 SQIVND (reference sequence). The CDR3 sequence: CASTRTGLNTEAFF. The CDR3 DNA follows: TGTGCCAGTACCCGGACAGGGCTGAACACTGAAGCTTTCTTT. Full variable domain (remainder filled in from reference TRBV19 and TRBJ1-1): DGGITQSPKYLFRKEGQNVTLSCEQNLNHDAMYWYRQDPGQGLRLIYYSQIVNDFQKGDIAEGYSVSREKKESFPLTVTSAQKNPTAFYLCASTRTGLNTEAFFGQGTRLTVV.